The present T cell receptor (beta chain) was sequenced within a study of blood T cell repertoires in COVID-19. Study overall: Whether acute or convalescent, the COVID-19 samples came from the United States, Italy and Spain.

Original processing notes: The authors estimated nucleated cell counts from reference gene primer amplification. Only in-frame clones appear in the TCRdb table, and some are missing; sequencing was by immunoSEQ multiplex PCR. That table is the source of V, J and clone size, and D and trimming were worked out from the DNA. The table records 150,000 to 200,000 clones, 80% to 90% of them present only once. The receptor was derived from a man aged 18 to 30 who had recovered from COVID-19. The sequencing sample was made of peripheral blood.

DNA for the CDR3: TGTGCCTGGACCTTGGGGGGGCCTGGAAACACCATATATTTT. Amino acids: CAWTLGGPGNTIYF. J is TRBJ1-3 and V is TRBV30; possibly TRBD1 for D (6 bases). In germline, CDR1 is GTSNPN, CDR2 SVGIG (reference sequence). Trimming shortened V by 4 bases and J by 2 bases, and 12 bases separated the two germline ends. This CDR3 has 14 amino acids.